The 24 T cell receptor beta chains listed next were all sequenced from one sample in a study of control samples from healthy donors and cancer patients. Sequenced by immunoSEQ multiplex PCR; TCRdb stores in-frame clones only, minus some. The table records about 85,000 clones, roughly nine tenths of them present only once. The sample comprised blood. All receptors come from a woman aged 18-35 years in good health.

The CDR3 nucleotides read TGTGCCAGCAGCCGATTAGGTAGTGGTATTAATGAAAAACTGTTTTTT. It is translated as CASSRLGSGINEKLFF. J is TRBJ1-4 and V is TRBV13; D not certain. V dropped 5 bases and J dropped 4 bases, with 17 bases sitting between them. The CDR3 length is 16 residues. Germline CDR1 reads PRHDT; CDR2 reads FYEKMQ (reference sequence).

The rearrangement uses TRBV6-1 and TRBJ1-4; 7 positions match TRBD1. CDR1 and CDR2 from the germline V gene are MNHNS and SASEGT. This CDR3 has 16 residues. V lost 2 bases to trimming and J lost 4 bases; unmatched junction nucleotides: 7. In DNA, the CDR3 is TGTGCCAGCAGTGAATGGGTACAGGGGAGTAATGAAAAACTGTTTTTT. Its protein is CASSEWVQGSNEKLFF.

The chain combines TRBV18 with TRBJ1-2, with D perhaps TRBD1 (5 bases). Germline V gene data show CDR1 as KGHSH and CDR2 as LQKENI. Trimming stripped 3 bases from V and 8 bases from J, with 16 bases between. The CDR3 has 14 residues. In nucleotides, the CDR3 is TGTGCCAGCTCACCCGAACCGGGACCAAAGGGCTACACCTTC. It codes for CASSPEPGPKGYTF.

DNA for the CDR3: TGTGCCAGCAGCCGGGACCGGAATCAGCCCCAGCATTTT. Translated: CASSRDRNQPQHF. This rearrangement joins TRBV7-9 to TRBJ1-5; weak D call: TRBD1 (5 bases). Looked up from germline, CDR1 is SEHNR and CDR2 is FQNEAQ (reference sequence). The length of the CDR3 is 13 residues. Trimming stripped 5 bases from V and 4 bases from J, with 9 bases between.

The CDR3 protein is CASSFLSGGADTQYF. DNA for the CDR3: TGTGCCAGCAGCTTCCTAAGCGGGGGGGCGGATACGCAGTATTTT. V is TRBV5-6 and J is TRBJ2-3; 10 bases are a match to TRBD2. The germline gives CDR1 SGHDT, CDR2 YYEEEE. Trimming cost V 2 bases and J 6 bases; bases outside gene matches: 6. The CDR3 consists of 15 residues.

This rearrangement joins TRBV5-8 to TRBJ1-5; D gene ambiguous. CDR1 SGHTS and CDR2 YDEGEE come from the germline V gene. Trimming shortened V by 4 bases and J by 6 bases, and 11 bases separated the two germline ends. The CDR3 runs to 13 residues. This CDR3 is CASSRALGQPQHF. For the CDR3, the DNA is TGTGCCAGCAGCCGTGCCTTGGGTCAGCCCCAGCATTTT.

This chain's CDR3 is CASSAQGARNTEAFF. DNA for the CDR3: TGTGCCAGTAGTGCACAGGGGGCGCGGAACACTGAAGCTTTCTTT. The chain combines TRBV19 with TRBJ1-1; 9 bases agree with TRBD1. With V trimmed by 5 bases and J by 1 base, 5 bases remained unmatched. Germline V gene lookup returns CDR1 LNHDA and CDR2 SQIVND (reference sequence). This CDR3 has 15 amino acids. Full variable domain (rest looked up from reference TRBV19 and TRBJ1-1): DGGITQSPKYLFRKEGQNVTLSCEQNLNHDAMYWYRQDPGQGLRLIYYSQIVNDFQKGDIAEGYSVSREKKESFPLTVTSAQKNPTAFYLCASSAQGARNTEAFFGQGTRLTVV.

The V gene is TRBV28, the J gene TRBJ2-2, with D unclear. This CDR3 has 15 amino acids. Germline assignment: CDR1 MDHEN and CDR2 SYDVKM. The V gene lost 8 bases and the J gene lost 4 bases, with 17 bases spanning the gap. This CDR3 is CASGFEVLATGELFF. As DNA, the CDR3 is TGTGCCAGCGGCTTCGAGGTCTTGGCCACCGGGGAGCTGTTTTTT.

This chain joins TRBV4-1 and TRBJ1-2, with TRBD1 matching over 8 bases. The CDR3 totals 16 residues. Germline V lookup: CDR1 MGHRA, CDR2 YSYEKL. J lost 8 bases, V lost 1 base, and 12 bases had no gene match. CDR3 amino acids: CASSQVDRENLGGYTF. The CDR3 coding sequence is TGCGCCAGCAGCCAAGTGGACAGGGAAAATTTAGGGGGCTACACCTTC.

This chain joins TRBV7-9 and TRBJ1-1; no definite D call. The CDR3 length is 13 residues. Trimming removed 4 bases at V and 1 base at J, with 7 bases between. CDR1 is SEHNR, CDR2 FQNEAQ, per germline (reference sequence). The CDR3 DNA sequence: TGTGCCAGCAGCTACTCCAGGAACACTGAAGCTTTCTTT. It specifies CASSYSRNTEAFF.

With respect to this clone: Sequence at one end of the junction differs from germline and may be a read error. The gene calls are TRBV3-1 (or the pseudogene TRBV3-2) and TRBJ1-1, with 12 bases matching TRBD1. Germline V gives CDR1 LGHDT, CDR2 YNNKEL (reference sequence). The CDR3 loop spans 13 amino acids. The CDR3 is CASSQGTGTGGSF. The CDR3 nucleotides read TGTGCCAGCAGCCAAGGCACCGGGACAGGGGGCTCCTTT.

Details on this clone: Other DNA sequences of this sample code for an identical CDR3. As DNA, the CDR3 is TGCAGTGCGGGTGACTCCTACGAGCAGTACTTC. Encoded protein: CSAGDSYEQYF. The chain is built from TRBV20-1 and TRBJ2-7; D ambiguous. The CDR3 sequence is 11 residues long. Germline CDR1 is DFQATT and CDR2 is SNEGSKA (reference sequence). V lost 6 bases and J lost 0, with 6 bases in between.

This clone was seen only once. This chain connects TRBV12-3 or TRBV12-4 to TRBJ1-2; D is unresolved. Trimming removed 7 bases at V and 2 bases at J, with 8 bases between. CDR3 length equals 12 residues. This CDR3 is CASIVGNYGYTF. For the CDR3, the DNA is TGTGCCAGCATCGTCGGAAACTATGGCTACACCTTC.

The chain carries TRBV7-2 and TRBJ1-2; D gene ambiguous. The CDR3 is made up of 13 amino acids. CDR1 SGHTA and CDR2 FQGNSA come from the germline V gene. V gave up 2 bases and J gave up 3 bases, with 7 bases separating them. The CDR3 DNA follows: TGTGCCAGCAGCTTATGGGCAGACTATGGCTACACCTTC. This sequence encodes CASSLWADYGYTF.

The V gene is TRBV6-5, the J gene TRBJ2-3, with a possible D match to TRBD1 (5 bases). The CDR3 runs 15 residues. Trimming took off 10 bases at V and 6 bases at J, with 23 bases between the two ends. Germline CDR1 and CDR2: MNHEY and SVGAGI. The DNA for the CDR3 is TGTGCCACCAGACGAAAGTTACTACAGGTGGATACGCAGTATTTT. Protein sequence: CATRRKLLQVDTQYF.

Written as DNA, the CDR3 is TGTGCCAGCAGCCCGACGACAGGGAGGATTACTGAAGCTTTCTTT. Protein product: CASSPTTGRITEAFF. V usage is TRBV3-1 (or the pseudogene TRBV3-2) and J usage is TRBJ1-1; 7 positions agree with TRBD1. Germline V gene data show CDR1 as LGHDT and CDR2 as YNNKEL (reference sequence). The CDR3 consists of 15 residues. With V trimmed by 4 bases and J by 5 bases, 10 bases remained unmatched.

The gene calls are TRBV5-1 and TRBJ1-1; TRBD1 agrees at 8 bases. After removal of 0 bases from V and 8 bases from J, the junction contained 6 bases not matched to a gene. The length of the CDR3 is 14 residues. The germline CDR1 and CDR2 sequences are SGHRS and YFSETQ. The CDR3 loop is CASSLGQGPQEAFF. The CDR3 bases are TGCGCCAGCAGCTTGGGACAGGGGCCCCAGGAAGCTTTCTTT.

V gene TRBV4-1 combines with J gene TRBJ1-2, with 9 nucleotides matching TRBD1. With V trimmed by 2 bases and J by 6 bases, 10 bases remained unmatched. The CDR3 is 16 residues long. From germline, CDR1 is MGHRA and CDR2 YSYEKL. CDR3 coding DNA: TGCGCCAGCAGCCAACGGCGGGACAGGGTGAATGATGGCTACACCTTC. As protein: CASSQRRDRVNDGYTF.

This chain uses TRBV11-2 with TRBJ2-7; D is unclear. V was pared by 5 bases and J by 4 bases, with 9 bases between. CDR3 length equals 12 residues. The germline V gene encodes CDR1 SGHAT and CDR2 FQNNGV. The CDR3 loop reads CASSPNLYEQYF. For the CDR3, the DNA is TGTGCCAGCAGCCCTAACTTGTACGAGCAGTACTTC.

The chain couples TRBV7-3 to TRBJ1-2, with 8 bases fitting TRBD1. The trim removed 2 bases at V and 7 bases at J, leaving 9 bases unmatched. Germline assignment: CDR1 SGHTA and CDR2 FQGTGA. The CDR3 has 15 residues. CDR3 residues: CASSLEAGGASGYTF. The DNA for the CDR3 is TGTGCCAGCAGCTTAGAGGCAGGGGGCGCCTCTGGCTACACCTTC.

The CDR3 DNA is TGTGCCAGCAGCGCCTTCGGACAGGGGGGGACTGAAGCTTTCTTT. Protein product: CASSAFGQGGTEAFF. The chain uses TRBV9 and TRBJ1-1; 10 nucleotides match TRBD1. Trimming took 3 bases from V and 5 from J; bases not matched to a gene: 7. The germline V gene encodes CDR1 SGDLS and CDR2 YYNGEE. The CDR3 is 15 residues long.

This chain uses TRBV7-3 with TRBJ2-7, with 9 bases that match TRBD2. Per the germline V gene, CDR1 is SGHTA and CDR2 is FQGTGA. V was pared by 4 bases and J by 4 bases, with 8 bases of the junction left unmatched. The CDR3 is 15 residues long. CDR3 residues: CASSSAGGSIYEQYF. The CDR3 DNA reads as TGTGCCAGCAGCTCAGCGGGGGGATCGATTTACGAGCAGTACTTC.

This clone was seen just once. The chain uses TRBV5-4 and TRBJ2-5, with 8 bases lining up with TRBD2. CDR3 length: 15 amino acids. V was pared by 2 bases and J by 4 bases, with 7 bases of the junction left unmatched. In germline, CDR1 is SGHNT, CDR2 YYREEE (reference sequence). The CDR3 spells CASSFVAGGPETQYF. DNA of the CDR3: TGTGCCAGCAGCTTCGTTGCGGGGGGCCCAGAGACCCAGTACTTC.

The chain is built from TRBV5-1 and TRBJ1-3, with TRBD1 matching over 9 bases. Germline V gene sequence: CDR1 SGHRS, CDR2 YFSETQ. Trimming removed 1 base from V and 4 bases from J; junction bases left unmatched: 3. The CDR3 is 15 residues long. The CDR3 region is CASSLSGTGGNTIYF. CDR3 nucleotide sequence: TGCGCCAGCAGCTTGTCCGGGACAGGGGGAAACACCATATATTTT.